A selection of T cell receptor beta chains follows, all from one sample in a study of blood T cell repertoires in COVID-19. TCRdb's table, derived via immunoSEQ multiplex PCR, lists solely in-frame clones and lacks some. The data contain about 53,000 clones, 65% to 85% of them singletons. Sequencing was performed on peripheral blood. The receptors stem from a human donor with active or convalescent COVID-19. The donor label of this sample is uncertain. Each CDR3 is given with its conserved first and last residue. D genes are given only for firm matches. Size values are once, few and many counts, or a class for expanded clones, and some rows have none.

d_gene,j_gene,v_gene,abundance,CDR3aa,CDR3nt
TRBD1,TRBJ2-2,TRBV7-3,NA,CASSPPQGLGELFF,TGTGCCAGCAGCCCCCCACAGGGGTTAGGGGAGCTGTTTTTT
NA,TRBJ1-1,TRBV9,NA,CASSVTSKGGGTEAFF,TGTGCCAGCAGCGTAACGTCCAAAGGGGGAGGGACTGAAGCTTTCTTT
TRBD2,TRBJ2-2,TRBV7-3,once,CASSSVVSSGAKTGELFF,TGTGCCAGCAGCTCGGTGGTGTCTAGCGGGGCAAAGACCGGGGAGCTGTTTTTT
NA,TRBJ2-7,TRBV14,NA,CASSQEGGPSSYEQYF,TGTGCCAGCAGCCAAGAGGGCGGGCCCAGCTCCTACGAGCAGTACTTC
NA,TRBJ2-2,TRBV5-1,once,CASSLGQNTGELFF,TGCGCCAGCAGCTTGGGACAAAACACCGGGGAGCTGTTTTTT
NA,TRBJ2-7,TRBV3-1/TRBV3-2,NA,CASSPLQGTYEQYF,TGTGCCAGCAGCCCTCTACAGGGAACCTACGAGCAGTACTTC
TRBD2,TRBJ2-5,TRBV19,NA,CASRTSGGQETQYF,TGTGCCAGCCGGACTAGCGGGGGACAAGAGACCCAGTACTTC
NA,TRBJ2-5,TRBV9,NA,CASSVARADETQYF,TGTGCCAGCAGCGTAGCCAGGGCGGACGAGACCCAGTACTTC
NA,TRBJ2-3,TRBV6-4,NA,CASSDSPPDTQYF,TGTGCCAGCAGTGACTCCCCTCCAGATACGCAGTATTTT
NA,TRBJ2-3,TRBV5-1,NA,CASSLAGTVRTDTQYF,TGCGCCAGCAGCTTGGCCGGGACTGTACGCACAGATACGCAGTATTTT
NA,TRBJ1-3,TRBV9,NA,CASSVRGLDRTSGNTIYF,TGTGCCAGCAGCGTACGAGGCTTGGACAGAACTTCTGGAAACACCATATATTTT
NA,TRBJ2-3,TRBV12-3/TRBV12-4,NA,CASSPGLDTQYF,TGTGCCAGCAGCCCGGGACTGGATACGCAGTATTTT
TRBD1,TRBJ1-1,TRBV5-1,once,CASTSGTGGEIEAFF,TGCGCCAGCACCTCCGGGACAGGGGGCGAGATTGAAGCTTTCTTT
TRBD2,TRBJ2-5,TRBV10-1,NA,CASSTIGTSGKETQYF,TGCGCCAGCAGTACGATCGGGACTAGCGGGAAGGAGACCCAGTACTTC
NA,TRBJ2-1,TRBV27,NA,CASSFQQGSYNEQFF,TGTGCCAGCAGTTTTCAGCAGGGTTCCTACAATGAGCAGTTCTTC
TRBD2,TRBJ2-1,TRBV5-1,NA,CASSQGLAGLKDEQFF,TGCGCCAGCAGCCAGGGACTAGCGGGGCTTAAGGATGAGCAGTTCTTC
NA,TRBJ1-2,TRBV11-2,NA,CASGTTNYGYTF,TGTGCCAGCGGGACAACTAACTATGGCTACACCTTC
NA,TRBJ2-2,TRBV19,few,CASSIDQAAGELFF,TGTGCCAGTAGTATAGATCAGGCCGCCGGGGAGCTGTTTTTT
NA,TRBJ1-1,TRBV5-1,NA,CASSFGAGTGTFF,NA
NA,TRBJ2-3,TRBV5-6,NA,CASVGGSTDTQYF,TGTGCCAGCGTCGGCGGGTCCACAGATACGCAGTATTTT
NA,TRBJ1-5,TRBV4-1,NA,CASSQDIGQGPQHF,TGCGCCAGCAGCCAAGATATTGGGCAGGGGCCCCAGCATTTT
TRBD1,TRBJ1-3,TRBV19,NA,CASSNLLDTGGSGNTIYF,TGTGCCAGTAGCAACTTATTAGATACAGGGGGCTCTGGAAACACCATATATTTT
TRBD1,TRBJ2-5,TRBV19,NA,CASSIGTGMEETQYF,TGTGCCAGTAGTATAGGGACAGGTATGGAAGAGACCCAGTACTTC
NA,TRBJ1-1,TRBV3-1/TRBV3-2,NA,CASSQVGMNTEAFF,TGTGCCAGCAGCCAAGTCGGGATGAACACTGAAGCTTTCTTT
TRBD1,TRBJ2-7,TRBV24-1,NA,CATSDNRQGPNEQYF,TGTGCCACCAGTGACAACCGACAGGGTCCCAACGAGCAGTACTTC
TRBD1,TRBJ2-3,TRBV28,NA,CASSSNRGWMTDTQYF,TGTGCCAGCAGTTCAAACAGGGGGTGGATGACAGATACGCAGTATTTT
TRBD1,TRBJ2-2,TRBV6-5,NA,CASGRDRQDTGELFF,TGTGCCAGTGGCCGGGACAGGCAGGACACCGGGGAGCTGTTTTTT
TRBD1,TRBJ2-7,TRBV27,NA,CASSPQTGGLEQYF,TGTGCCAGCAGTCCCCAGACAGGGGGCCTCGAGCAGTACTTC
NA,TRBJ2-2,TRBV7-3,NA,CASSLTPQTIGTGELFF,TGTGCCAGCAGCTTAACCCCCCAGACTATTGGCACCGGGGAGCTGTTTTTT
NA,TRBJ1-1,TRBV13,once,CASSLVGGEAFF,TGTGCCAGCAGCTTGGTCGGCGGTGAAGCTTTCTTT
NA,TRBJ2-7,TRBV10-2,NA,CASSLTVYEQYF,TGCGCCAGCAGCCTTACAGTTTACGAGCAGTACTTC
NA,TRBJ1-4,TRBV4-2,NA,CASSPRRGRGEKLFF,TGTGCCAGCAGCCCCCGGAGGGGGAGGGGTGAAAAACTGTTTTTT
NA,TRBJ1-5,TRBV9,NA,CASISYGGSNQPQHF,TGTGCCAGCATCAGTTACGGGGGGAGCAATCAGCCCCAGCATTTT
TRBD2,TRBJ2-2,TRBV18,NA,CASSPRGLAGRNTGELFF,TGTGCCAGCTCACCGAGGGGACTAGCGGGTAGGAACACCGGGGAGCTGTTTTTT
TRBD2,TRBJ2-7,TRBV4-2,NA,CASSGVGREVSYEQYF,TGTGCCAGCAGCGGAGTAGGGCGGGAGGTTTCCTACGAGCAGTACTTC
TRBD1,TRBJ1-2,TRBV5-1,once,CASSLTGTGNGYTF,TGCGCCAGCAGCCTCACCGGGACAGGCAATGGCTACACCTTC
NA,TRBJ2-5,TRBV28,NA,CASSSRETQYF,TGTGCCAGCAGTTCTCGAGAGACCCAGTACTTC
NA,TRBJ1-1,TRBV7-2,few,CASSRALQGNTEAFF,TGTGCCAGCAGCCGGGCTCTGCAGGGGAACACTGAAGCTTTCTTT
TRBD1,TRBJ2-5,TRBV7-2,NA,CASSSETGGRETQYF,TGTGCCAGCAGCTCCGAGACAGGGGGCCGAGAGACCCAGTACTTC
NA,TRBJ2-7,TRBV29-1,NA,CSVEASNSYEQYF,TGCAGCGTTGAGGCTAGCAACTCCTACGAGCAGTACTTC
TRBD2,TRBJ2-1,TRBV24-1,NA,CASMSSGRATDEQFF,TGTGCCAGTATGTCTAGCGGGAGGGCCACGGATGAGCAGTTCTTC
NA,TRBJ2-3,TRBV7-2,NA,CASSLGAGDTQYF,TGTGCCAGCAGCTTAGGAGCGGGAGATACGCAGTATTTT
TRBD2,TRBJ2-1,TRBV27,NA,CASRYKREGNEQFF,TGTGCCAGCAGATATAAGCGGGAGGGGAATGAGCAGTTCTTC
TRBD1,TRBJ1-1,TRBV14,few,CASGLQGARTEAFF,TGTGCCAGCGGTCTCCAGGGGGCGCGGACTGAAGCTTTCTTT
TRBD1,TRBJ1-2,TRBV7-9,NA,CASSLADRGRYGYTF,TGTGCCAGCAGCTTAGCCGACAGGGGCCGCTATGGCTACACCTTC
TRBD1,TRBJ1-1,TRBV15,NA,CATSSDRGISTEAFF,TGTGCCACCAGCAGTGACAGGGGGATTAGCACTGAAGCTTTCTTT
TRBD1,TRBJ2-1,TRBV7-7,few,CAVFQAGQGFGEQFF,TGTGCCGTCTTCCAGGCGGGACAGGGGTTTGGTGAGCAGTTCTTC
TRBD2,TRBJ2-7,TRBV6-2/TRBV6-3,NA,CASSYGAGGAYEQYF,TGTGCCAGCAGTTACGGAGCGGGAGGCGCCTACGAGCAGTACTTC